This T cell receptor beta chain was observed in a study of cytomegalovirus exposure and HLA in healthy donors. The junction had 8 bases not matched to a gene; V was cut back by 6 bases and J by 4 bases. This CDR3 region has 15 residues. CDR1 is LGHNA and CDR2 is YSLEER in the germline V gene. The PCR made use of 60 Vbeta and 13 Jbeta primers. TCRdb's copy holds only in-frame clones and misses some; the assay was immunoSEQ multiplex PCR. The profile shows over 110,000 clones, 80% to 85% of them singletons. Study results and limitations: Common viral pathogens (according to a later analysis) appeared linked to several of the most significant clusters. Later analysis associated a missense DCLRE1C variant with TCR beta V- and J-gene trimming. Analysis performed later showed TCR beta chains linked to HLA being more clonally expanded than equally common others.

With respect to this clone: Its antigen is not known.

Specimen: PBMCs. The TCR sequence derives from a male donor in good health and CMV-seropositive. This chain links TRBV4-3 with TRBJ2-1, with 8 bases lining up with TRBD2. CDR3 amino acids: CASRLGSGTYNEQFF. In nucleotides, the CDR3 is TGCGCCAGCAGGTTGGGTAGCGGGACATACAATGAGCAGTTCTTC.